What follows describes a single TCR beta chain. Enrolled ophthalmopathy patients presented with a Clinical Activity Score of at least 3, a NOSPECS grade of at least 4, and disease duration under 3 months. Diagnosis relied on clinical symptoms, serum thyroxine and TRAb, thyroid ultrasound and orbital computed tomography. This sample stems from a study of T cells in Graves' hyperthyroidism and ophthalmopathy. TCR beta CDR3 regions were amplified from RNA transcripts. RT-PCR in the first round (using the HTBI primer set) targeted the TCR CDR3. TCRdb re-analysed the multiplex PCR reads in MiXCR, keeping a single row per CDR3 protein. The data contain over 500,000 distinct CDR3 sequences, about 15% of them seen just once; the ten biggest clones take up approximately 18%. The CDR3 extends over 13 amino acids. The germline gives CDR1 SEHNR, CDR2 FQNEAQ (reference sequence). Trimming took off 7 bases at V and 5 bases at J, with 14 bases between the two ends.

The sequence was obtained from a woman between 18 and 30 years old with Graves' ophthalmopathy. This chain uses TRBV7-9 with TRBJ1-1; weak D call: TRBD1 (5 bases). Sequencing was done on a sample of blood. The CDR3: CASKKGGETEAFF. In nucleotides, the CDR3 is TGTGCCAGCAAAAAAGGAGGGGAGACTGAAGCTTTCTTT.